Below are 24 T cell receptor beta chains sequenced from a single sample in a study of cytomegalovirus exposure and HLA in healthy donors. The PCR contained 60 Vbeta and 13 Jbeta primers. Only in-frame clones appear in the TCRdb table, and some are missing; sequencing was by immunoSEQ multiplex PCR. The table shows about 110,000 clones, with approximately 79% occurring only once. Sequencing was done on a sample of PBMCs. These receptors were taken from a woman aged 40 to 49 in good health and CMV-seronegative.

The rearrangement uses TRBV5-1 and TRBJ1-2; D gene uncertain. The CDR3 covers 14 residues. V was pared by 4 bases and J by 4 bases, with 14 bases between. Germline CDR1 reads SGHRS; CDR2 reads YFSETQ. CDR3 loop: CASSAGDIGYGYTF. The DNA for the CDR3 is TGCGCCAGCAGCGCCGGGGATATTGGCTATGGCTACACCTTC.

This sequence joins TRBV2 and TRBJ1-2, with D unclear. This CDR3 contains 16 residues. The V gene lost 5 bases and the J gene lost 3 bases, with 19 bases spanning the gap. Germline V lookup: CDR1 SNHLY, CDR2 FYNNEI. The CDR3 DNA reads as TGTGCCAGCAGTATGGACTCGGCCCAACTGGACTATGGCTACACCTTC. This translates into CASSMDSAQLDYGYTF.

J is TRBJ1-2 and V is TRBV5-1, with 9 positions matching TRBD1. Germline values: CDR1 SGHRS, CDR2 YFSETQ. V lost 0 bases and J lost 7; bases outside the gene matches: 4. This CDR3 has 14 residues. The CDR3 sequence: CASSLGGQGLGYTF. The CDR3 DNA reads as TGCGCCAGCAGCTTGGGGGGACAGGGACTTGGCTACACCTTC.

The V gene is TRBV5-1, the J gene TRBJ1-1, with a possible D match to TRBD1 (5 bases). The CDR3 length is 13 residues. CDR1 SGHRS and CDR2 YFSETQ come from the germline V gene. V lost 4 bases to trimming and J lost 7 bases, with 14 bases between them. In nucleotides, the CDR3 is TGCGCCAGCAGCCAAGCGCCGGGGGATGAAGCTTTCTTT. The encoded protein is CASSQAPGDEAFF.

The chain recombines TRBV27 with TRBJ2-5, with D unclear. The J call may be in error: the DNA end matches TRBJ2-7 better. The CDR3 consists of 14 residues. Germline CDR1 MNHEY, CDR2 SMNVEV (reference sequence). CDR3 in amino acids: CASSFSGRSDEQYF. The DNA for the CDR3 is TGTGCCAGCAGTTTTTCCGGCAGGTCAGACGAGCAGTACTTC.

The chain carries TRBV9 and TRBJ2-5, with 10 bases identical to TRBD1. The V gene's germline CDR1 is SGDLS and CDR2 YYNGEE. CDR3 size: 15 residues. The V segment lost 0 bases and the J segment 3 bases; nucleotides outside the gene matches: 2. Written as DNA, the CDR3 is TGTGCCAGCAGCGTAGCGACAGGGGGCAAAGAGACCCAGTACTTC. Its translation is CASSVATGGKETQYF.

The chain links TRBV5-6 to TRBJ2-5; D is possibly TRBD1 (5 bases). The V and J ends lost 3 bases and 2 bases respectively, with 14 bases between them. The CDR3 totals 15 residues. Germline-derived CDR1 and CDR2 are SGHDT and YYEEEE. The CDR3 DNA is TGTGCCAGCAGCTGGTGGACAAGGAAGCAAGAGACCCAGTACTTC. Its translation: CASSWWTRKQETQYF.

This sequence joins TRBV25-1 and TRBJ1-2, with 8 bases aligning to TRBD1. The V segment lost 1 base and the J segment 8 bases; nucleotides outside the gene matches: 15. The CDR3 sequence is 17 residues long. CDR1 and CDR2 (germline): MGHDK, SYGVNS. The DNA of the CDR3 is TGTGCCAGCAGTGAATTCCCATCTCCGACAGGGGCGGGCGGCTACACCTTC. This sequence encodes CASSEFPSPTGAGGYTF.

The rearrangement uses TRBV28 and TRBJ2-6; D is perhaps TRBD1 (6 bases). Trimming took off 11 bases at V and 2 bases at J, with 16 bases between the two ends. CDR1 and CDR2 (germline): MDHEN, SYDVKM. This CDR3 has 15 residues. The CDR3 DNA reads TGTGCCGGACAAGAAGGGGGTGCTGGGGCCAACGTCCTGACTTTC. Translation gives CAGQEGGAGANVLTF.

A remark on this clone: Compared with germline, one end of the junction differs, possibly owing to a read error. V and J are TRBV7-9 and TRBJ1-1; tentative D call: TRBD1 (5 bases). This CDR3 is built from 16 residues. The germline CDR1 and CDR2 sequences are SEHNR and FQNEAQ (reference sequence). For the CDR3, the DNA is TGTTCCAGCAGCTTACCCGCAGGGTATATAAGCGCTGAAGCTTTCTTT. Its protein product is CSSSLPAGYISAEAFF.

The rearrangement uses TRBV28 and TRBJ1-1; TRBD1 might be the D (6 bases). Germline V lookup: CDR1 MDHEN, CDR2 SYDVKM. The CDR3 is 17 amino acids. Trimming removed 6 bases at V and 3 bases at J, with 23 bases between. As DNA, the CDR3 is TGTGCCAGCAGACTACATTCTTTGACAGGCGGTTACACTGAAGCTTTCTTT. This gives the protein CASRLHSLTGGYTEAFF.

The gene calls are TRBV30 and TRBJ1-2, with D maybe TRBD1 (6 bases). The germline CDR1 and CDR2 sequences are GTSNPN and SVGIG (reference sequence). CDR3 size: 13 residues. Between the trimmed V and J ends, which lost 2 bases and 8 bases, there was a span of 15 bases. CDR3 coding DNA: TGTGCCTGGAGTCCCACCCAGGGGTCCGGCTACACCTTC. Amino acids: CAWSPTQGSGYTF.

V is TRBV7-9 and J is TRBJ2-1, with 15 bases that match TRBD2. V lost 4 bases to trimming and J lost 9 bases; unmatched junction nucleotides: 13. The CDR3 loop spans 18 amino acids. Germline values: CDR1 SEHNR, CDR2 FQNEAQ (reference sequence). CDR3 protein: CASSSRTSGRAHRGEQFF. For the CDR3, the DNA is TGTGCCAGCAGCTCCCGGACTAGCGGGAGGGCGCATAGGGGTGAGCAGTTCTTC.

The chain employs TRBV7-2 and TRBJ2-5; 14 bases are shared with TRBD2. The CDR3 totals 16 residues. CDR1 is SGHTA, CDR2 FQGNSA, per germline. J gave up 4 bases and V 5 bases, and 6 bases lay outside the gene matches. The CDR3 DNA reads as TGTGCCAGCAGCACTCGGACTAGCGGGGGGAGAGAGACCCAGTACTTC. It translates to CASSTRTSGGRETQYF.

V and J are TRBV11-2 and TRBJ1-2, with 9 positions matching TRBD1. Per the germline V gene, CDR1 is SGHAT and CDR2 is FQNNGV. J gave up 7 bases and V 5 bases, and 5 bases lay outside the gene matches. The CDR3 sequence is 13 residues long. CDR3 in amino acids: CASSPQGASGYTF. CDR3 sequence (DNA): TGTGCCAGCAGCCCACAGGGGGCAAGTGGCTACACCTTC.

The chain uses TRBV7-9 and TRBJ2-3; D not resolved. V was trimmed by 1 base and J by 4 bases, leaving 12 bases between them. The CDR3 has 15 residues. Germline-derived CDR1 and CDR2 are SEHNR and FQNEAQ (reference sequence). The CDR3 DNA reads as TGTGCCAGCAGCTTAGGTGGCGGTGTTTCAGATACGCAGTATTTT. This encodes CASSLGGGVSDTQYF.

This chain links TRBV6-1 with TRBJ1-4, with D possibly matching TRBD1 (6 bases). Trimming left V 4 bases short and J 5 bases short, with 17 bases between. The CDR3 loop spans 16 amino acids. Germline CDR1 MNHNS, CDR2 SASEGT. CDR3 sequence reads: CASSGGPGSLNEKLFF. The CDR3 bases are TGTGCCAGCAGTGGGGGGCCAGGGAGTCTGAATGAAAAACTGTTTTTT.

This clone has more than one count but fewer than ten. The junction and the germline gene differ at one end; a read error may be behind it. The V call is TRBV6-1, the J call TRBJ1-2; D is possibly TRBD1 (5 bases). The CDR3 has 16 residues. CDR1 is MNHNS and CDR2 is SASEGT in the germline V gene. The CDR3 sequence: CAISERQGSLNYGYTF. CDR3 in DNA: TGTGCCATCAGTGAGAGGCAGGGCAGCCTCAACTATGGCTACACCTTC.

This clone was picked up a small number of times. J is TRBJ2-2 and V is TRBV30, with unresolved D. Germline CDR1 reads GTSNPN; CDR2 reads SVGIG (reference sequence). The CDR3 is made up of 15 amino acids. The V end was cut by 6 bases, the J end by 1 base, with 15 bases between. CDR3 bases: TGTGCCTGTTACCCCCTCGGCGGGAACACCGGGGAGCTGTTTTTT. It yields the protein CACYPLGGNTGELFF.

The genes are TRBV6-5 and TRBJ1-5; 7 positions agree with TRBD1. V lost 2 bases and J lost 3; bases outside the gene matches: 7. This CDR3 spans 16 amino acids. Germline assignment: CDR1 MNHEY and CDR2 SVGAGI. The CDR3 region has the DNA TGTGCCAGCAGTTACCCTGGGGACAGACCCAATCAGCCCCAGCATTTT. This translates into CASSYPGDRPNQPQHF.

V usage is TRBV7-2 and J usage is TRBJ1-1; 7 bases align to TRBD1. Losses at the gene ends were 6 bases for V and 11 bases for J; bases not matched to a gene: 12. This CDR3 spans 13 amino acids. Germline lookup yields CDR1 SGHTA and CDR2 FQGNSA. The CDR3 loop is CASRPGQSSRAFF. CDR3 bases: TGTGCCAGCAGACCGGGACAGTCGAGTCGGGCTTTCTTT.

This chain joins TRBV27 and TRBJ2-1; no clear D gene. The germline V gene encodes CDR1 MNHEY and CDR2 SMNVEV (reference sequence). Trimming removed 2 bases at V and 8 bases at J, with 10 bases between. This CDR3 is built from 13 residues. CDR3 bases: TGTGCCAGCAGTTTAGGGCTTATCGATGAGCAGTTCTTC. It specifies CASSLGLIDEQFF.

V and J are TRBV27 and TRBJ1-1; possibly TRBD1 for D (6 bases). The CDR3 consists of 14 residues. V was trimmed by 9 bases and J by 5 bases, leaving 19 bases between them. Germline V gene data show CDR1 as MNHEY and CDR2 as SMNVEV (reference sequence). The CDR3 nucleotides are TGTGCCAGTAGTAGAACCGGGACATATACTGAAGCTTTCTTT. Amino acid sequence: CASSRTGTYTEAFF.

The V call is TRBV30, the J call TRBJ2-5; 12 bases align to TRBD2. The CDR3 runs 15 residues. Germline values: CDR1 GTSNPN, CDR2 SVGIG (reference sequence). J lost 4 bases, V lost 3 bases, and 6 bases had no gene match. The CDR3 is CAWRRLAGEGETQYF. For the CDR3, the DNA is TGTGCCTGGAGGAGACTAGCGGGGGAGGGAGAGACCCAGTACTTC.